Sequencing of this TCR beta chain was carried out in a study of tumor-infiltrating lymphocytes in localized non-small cell lung cancer. The V and J ends lost 3 bases and 0 bases respectively, with 8 bases between them. The V gene's germline CDR1 is ENHRY and CDR2 SYGVKD. The CDR3 contains 15 residues. Using immunoSEQ multiplex PCR, the repertoire was profiled, and TCRdb retains in-frame clones only, with some absent. The table records under 10,000 clones, 72% of them present only once. The sample comprised lung tumor tissue. This chain uses TRBV10-3 with TRBJ1-4; D uncertain. This sequence originates from a human donor with non-small cell lung cancer. CDR3 in DNA: TGTGCCATCAGTGATCACCGGGCAACTAATGAAAAACTGTTTTTT. Its translation is CAISDHRATNEKLFF.